These T cell receptor beta chains were read from a single sample in a study of neurological immune-mediated disorders. MiXCR, applied by TCRdb to the 5' RACE reads, yields one record per CDR3 protein. Of under 90,000 distinct CDR3 sequences listed, approximately 4% are singletons. Sequencing was performed on PBMCs. These receptors were obtained from a woman aged 45-60 years with multiple sclerosis. The CDR3 runs from the conserved cysteine through the conserved F or W.

TRBV6-2/TRBV6-3,TRBJ2-7,CASSYSPRTGGYEQYF
TRBV5-1,TRBJ2-7,CASKPSGEDEQYF
TRBV2,TRBJ1-5,CASTPDRNSNQPQHF
TRBV6-2/TRBV6-3,TRBJ2-2,CATLKPGGYGELFF
TRBV7-9,TRBJ2-3,CASSTRRGGHDTQYF
TRBV7-3,TRBJ1-6,CASSLMGRDSPLHF
TRBV5-1,TRBJ2-2,CASAFSGTSTGELFF
TRBV7-2,TRBJ2-7,CASSLGGSNRPYEQYF
TRBV20-1,TRBJ1-4,CSAREGQGATNEKLFF
TRBV20-1,TRBJ2-5,CSAEGVTSGQETQYF
TRBV20-1,TRBJ2-7,CSASKGSYEQYF
TRBV5-1,TRBJ1-1,CASSPGAGAMHTEAFF
TRBV5-1,TRBJ1-1,CASSWGQNTEAFF
TRBV19,TRBJ1-2,CASSMGTNYGYTF
TRBV20-1,TRBJ1-2,CSARDQGLGYGYTF